The rows below give T cell receptor beta chains drawn from one sample of a study of blood T cell repertoires in COVID-19. The protocol was immunoSEQ multiplex PCR, while the TCRdb copy is restricted to in-frame clones and leaves out a portion. The table records roughly 230,000 clones, roughly 81% of them present only once. The sample taken for sequencing was peripheral blood. Source of these receptors: a man over 45 with acute or convalescent COVID-19. Both conserved end residues are part of each CDR3. D genes are given only for firm matches. Only some rows state a clone size, as once, few, many or a class for expanded clones.

abundance,j_gene,v_gene,d_gene,CDR3aa,CDR3nt
-,TRBJ1-5,TRBV28,TRBD1,CASRKHNRGSNQPQHF,TGTGCCAGCAGAAAACATAACAGGGGCAGCAATCAGCCCCAGCATTTT
-,TRBJ2-2,TRBV12-5,-,CASGFGVGGTGELFF,TGTGCTAGTGGTTTTGGAGTGGGTGGCACCGGGGAGCTGTTTTTT
-,TRBJ2-3,TRBV28,-,CASSLTRGTDTQYF,TGTGCCAGCAGTTTAACACGGGGCACAGATACGCAGTATTTT
-,TRBJ1-1,TRBV11-2,TRBD1,CASSPGQAYTEAFF,TGTGCCAGCAGCCCCGGACAGGCTTACACTGAAGCTTTCTTT
-,TRBJ1-1,TRBV7-2,-,CASSSFRGGGVNTEAFF,TGTGCCAGCAGCTCATTCAGAGGTGGCGGGGTGAACACTGAAGCTTTCTTT
-,TRBJ2-5,TRBV7-8,-,CASRLSGETQYF,TGTGCCAGCAGACTGTCGGGAGAGACCCAGTACTTC
-,TRBJ2-7,TRBV5-1,TRBD1,CASSPGQVSYEQYF,TGCGCCAGCAGCCCGGGACAGGTCTCCTACGAGCAGTACTTC
-,TRBJ2-1,TRBV5-1,TRBD2,CASSPQAGTSGNEQFF,TGCGCCAGCAGCCCCCAGGCCGGGACTAGCGGTAATGAGCAGTTCTTC
-,TRBJ2-3,TRBV7-2,TRBD2,CASSLVAGVDTQYF,TGTGCCAGCAGCTTAGTAGCGGGGGTAGATACGCAGTATTTT
once,TRBJ1-3,TRBV7-8,TRBD1,CASSQRQGSGNTIYF,TGTGCCAGCAGCCAGAGACAGGGCTCTGGAAACACCATATATTTT
-,TRBJ2-6,TRBV19,-,CASSNLPGIVLTF,TGTGCCAGTAGTAACCTTCCGGGGATAGTCCTGACTTTC
-,TRBJ2-7,TRBV27,-,CASSTSFEQYF,TGTGCCAGCAGTACTAGCTTCGAGCAGTACTTC
once,TRBJ2-2,TRBV9,-,CASSPPGLGNTGELFF,TGTGCCAGCAGCCCCCCGGGACTCGGGAACACCGGGGAGCTGTTTTTT
-,TRBJ1-2,TRBV2,-,CASSAGAEDTNYGYTF,TGTGCCAGCAGTGCTGGGGCAGAAGACACTAACTATGGCTACACCTTC
few,TRBJ2-5,TRBV23-1,TRBD2,CASSQLGLAGGIRQETQYF,TGCGCCAGCAGTCAATTGGGACTAGCGGGGGGCATACGCCAAGAGACCCAGTACTTC
-,TRBJ2-7,TRBV11-2,TRBD1,CASSLGTGEQYF,TGTGCCAGCAGCCTCGGGACAGGCGAGCAGTACTTC
-,TRBJ1-2,TRBV5-4,-,CASSWQRGYGYTF,TGTGCCAGCAGCTGGCAGCGTGGCTATGGCTACACCTTC
-,TRBJ2-5,TRBV28,-,CASSFRVGHQQETQYF,TGTGCCAGCAGTTTTAGGGTGGGACACCAACAAGAGACCCAGTACTTC
-,TRBJ1-2,TRBV15,TRBD1,CATSRDRGRLPYGYTF,TGTGCCACCAGCAGGGACAGGGGGCGCCTCCCTTATGGCTACACCTTC
-,TRBJ2-1,TRBV24-1,TRBD1,CATSDSPPGTAYNEQFF,TGTGCCACCAGTGACTCGCCACCCGGGACAGCCTACAATGAGCAGTTCTTC
-,TRBJ1-5,TRBV7-9,-,CASSFQVQPQHF,TGTGCCAGCAGCTTTCAGGTTCAGCCCCAGCATTTT
-,TRBJ2-3,TRBV27,TRBD1,CASSPRRGTGGTDTQYF,TGTGCCAGCAGTCCACGCCGCGGGACAGGGGGCACAGATACGCAGTATTTT
-,TRBJ2-7,TRBV20-1,-,CSARSVGEQYF,TGCAGTGCTAGGTCAGTCGGGGAGCAGTACTTC
-,TRBJ2-2,TRBV5-4,TRBD1,CASSLLGQGYPGELFF,TGTGCCAGCAGCTTATTGGGACAGGGTTACCCCGGGGAGCTGTTTTTT
once,TRBJ1-2,TRBV6-5,-,CASSYADPGEDGYTF,TGTGCCAGCAGTTACGCCGACCCCGGGGAGGATGGCTACACCTTC
-,TRBJ1-2,TRBV4-1,TRBD1,CASSQWTGTNYGYTF,TGCGCCAGCAGCCAGTGGACAGGGACTAACTATGGCTACACCTTC
-,TRBJ2-7,TRBV11-2,TRBD1,CASSLWFAGGTYEQYF,TGTGCCAGCAGCTTATGGTTCGCAGGGGGTACCTACGAGCAGTACTTC
-,TRBJ1-5,TRBV9,TRBD1,CASSATGGPNQPQHF,TGTGCCAGCAGCGCTACAGGGGGCCCAAATCAGCCCCAGCATTTT
-,TRBJ1-4,TRBV11-2,-,CASSLGQYNEKLFF,TGTGCCAGCAGCTTAGGCCAGTATAATGAAAAACTGTTTTTT
-,TRBJ2-6,TRBV14,-,CASSPTGGANVLTF,TGCGCCAGCAGCCCTACAGGTGGGGCCAACGTCCTGACTTTC
-,TRBJ1-2,TRBV5-1,-,CASSSRTPSGYTF,TGCGCCAGCAGCTCGAGGACTCCCAGCGGCTACACCTTC
-,TRBJ2-7,TRBV14,-,CASSQDPSWAGATYEQYF,TGTGCCAGCAGCCAAGATCCTTCTTGGGCAGGGGCCACCTACGAGCAGTACTTC
-,TRBJ2-5,TRBV11-2,-,CASSSEVRPGETQYF,TGTGCCAGCAGCTCAGAAGTTCGCCCCGGGGAGACCCAGTACTTC
-,TRBJ1-2,TRBV19,-,CASSLGLLLNYGYTF,TGTGCCAGTAGTTTAGGACTGCTTCTTAACTATGGCTACACCTTC
-,TRBJ1-6,TRBV7-8,-,CASSHRGGPGRNSPLHF,TGTGCCAGCAGCCACCGAGGAGGGCCGGGACGGAATTCACCCCTCCACTTT
-,TRBJ2-7,TRBV5-1,TRBD2,CASSLEAVSGSYEQYF,TGCGCCAGCAGCTTGGAGGCGGTTAGCGGGAGCTACGAGCAGTACTTC
-,TRBJ2-1,TRBV27,TRBD2,CASSFPGLAGVQEQFF,TGTGCCAGCAGTTTCCCGGGACTAGCGGGAGTGCAAGAGCAGTTCTTC
-,TRBJ1-1,TRBV5-6,-,CASSLERMNTEAFF,TGTGCCAGCAGCTTGGAGCGTATGAACACTGAAGCTTTCTTT
few,TRBJ2-7,TRBV7-9,-,CASSPGGTLYEQYF,TGTGCCAGCAGCCCCGGGGGGACACTCTACGAGCAGTACTTC
-,TRBJ2-7,TRBV6-5,-,CASSYTGSSYEQYF,TGTGCCAGCAGTTACACTGGGAGCTCCTACGAGCAGTACTTC
once,TRBJ2-3,TRBV19,-,CASSPRGAYDTQYF,TGTGCCAGTAGTCCCCGGGGTGCTTACGATACGCAGTATTTT
once,TRBJ2-7,TRBV5-1,TRBD1,CASRTGTGTYEQYF,TGCGCCAGCAGGACCGGGACAGGGACCTACGAGCAGTACTTC
-,TRBJ2-5,TRBV7-2,-,CASSLARQPLSGETQYF,TGTGCCAGCAGCTTAGCGCGTCAGCCTCTGTCGGGAGAGACCCAGTACTTC
-,TRBJ1-2,TRBV6-6,TRBD1,CASKRAPGQLDGYTF,TGTGCCAGCAAACGAGCCCCGGGACAGCTTGATGGCTACACCTTC
-,TRBJ1-2,TRBV5-1,TRBD1,CASSGGQGEGYTF,TGCGCCAGCAGCGGGGGACAGGGGGAAGGCTACACCTTC
-,TRBJ2-7,TRBV18,TRBD2,CASSYGTSGPYEQYF,TGTGCCAGCTCGTACGGGACTAGCGGTCCCTACGAGCAGTACTTC